There are many counts of the clone carrying this T cell receptor beta chain. Via MiXCR, TCRdb re-called the PCR reads, giving one row per CDR3 protein. The sample comprises around 480,000 distinct CDR3 sequences, about 25% of which are singletons, and around 0.8% rests with the top ten. This entry belongs to a study of molecular identifiers for immune sequencing clone quantification. This CDR3 has 14 residues. CDR1 is SGHNT, CDR2 YYREEE, per germline (reference sequence). The ends were cut back, 6 bases at V and 4 bases at J, with 16 bases in the middle. Sequenced: naive CD8+ T cells from blood, with Jurkat cell RNA spiked in. Subset indicated: FACS-sorted CD8+CD4-CCR7+CD45RA+ naive T cells. The chain carries TRBV5-4 and TRBJ2-5; tentative D call: TRBD2 (5 bases). The clonotype originates from a human donor in good health. Some libraries in this study had Jurkat cell RNA spiked in. This CDR3 reads CASKEGAVVETQYF. The CDR3 nucleotides are TGTGCCAGCAAAGAGGGAGCTGTCGTAGAGACCCAGTACTTC.